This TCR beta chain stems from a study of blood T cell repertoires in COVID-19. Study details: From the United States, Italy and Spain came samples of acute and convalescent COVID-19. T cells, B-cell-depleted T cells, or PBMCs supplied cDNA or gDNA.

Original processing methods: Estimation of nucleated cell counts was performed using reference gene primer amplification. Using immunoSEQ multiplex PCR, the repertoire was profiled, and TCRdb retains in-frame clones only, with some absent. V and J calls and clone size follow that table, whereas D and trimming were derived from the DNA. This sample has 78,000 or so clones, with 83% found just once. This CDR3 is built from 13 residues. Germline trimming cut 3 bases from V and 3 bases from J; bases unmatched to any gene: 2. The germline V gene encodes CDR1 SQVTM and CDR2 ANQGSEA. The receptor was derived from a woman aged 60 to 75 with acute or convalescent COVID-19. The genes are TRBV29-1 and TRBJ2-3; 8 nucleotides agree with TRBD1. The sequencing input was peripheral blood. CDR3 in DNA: TGCAGCGTTGACCGGGACAGGACAGATACGCAGTATTTT. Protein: CSVDRDRTDTQYF.